These 5 T cell receptor beta chains share one sample of origin, sequenced in a study of immune heterogeneity within non-small cell lung tumors. The TCR beta CDR3 region was amplified by multiplex PCR employing 32 V and 13 J primers. TCRdb analysed the multiplex PCR reads with MiXCR anew, one entry per CDR3 protein. The sample gives 30,000 to 40,000 distinct CDR3 sequences, 25% to 30% of which show up once; around 4.1% is in the top ten. Template material for each sample was about 0.55 ug of bulk tumor genomic DNA. Several biopsies per primary tumor, spaced far apart, were taken during surgery. Curative surgery was undertaken by patients, who had untreated, newly diagnosed non-small cell lung cancer. The sample taken for sequencing was lung tumor tissue. These receptors came from a man aged 40-49 years with non-small cell lung cancer.

The chain combines TRBV5-6 with TRBJ2-1; 8 bases are shared with TRBD1. This CDR3 is built from 11 residues. J was trimmed by 11 bases and V by 3 bases; bases with no gene match: 1. Germline V gene data show CDR1 as SGHDT and CDR2 as YYEEEE. The CDR3 nucleotides are TGTGCCAGCAGCTGGACAGGGAAGCAGTTCTTC. It encodes CASSWTGKQFF.

This clonotype was observed a few times. The chain combines TRBV9 with TRBJ2-1, with 9 bases lining up with TRBD1. Germline CDR1 and CDR2: SGDLS and YYNGEE. The CDR3 covers 16 residues. V was clipped by 0 bases and J by 0 bases; unmatched bases: 1. In DNA form, the CDR3 reads TGTGCCAGCAGCGTAGAGACAGGGGGCTCCTACAATGAGCAGTTCTTC. Translated, it gives CASSVETGGSYNEQFF.

This clonotype turned up a few times. CDR3 coding DNA: TGTGCCAGCAGCTTAGGGCCAGCGGCTGAAGCTTTCTTT. Translated, it gives CASSLGPAAEAFF. The genes are TRBV11-2 and TRBJ1-1; no definite D call. Deletions cut 1 base from V and 6 bases from J, with 9 bases between. The CDR3 contains 13 residues. Germline V CDR1 and CDR2: SGHAT, FQNNGV.

The chain uses TRBV7-9 and TRBJ2-3, with unresolved D. CDR3 size: 12 residues. The V end lost 2 bases, the J end lost 4 bases, and 4 bases lay between the germline ends. The V gene's germline CDR1 is SEHNR and CDR2 FQNEAQ (reference sequence). The CDR3 DNA sequence: TGTGCCAGCAGCTTATATGCAGATACGCAGTATTTT. This encodes CASSLYADTQYF.

Notes on this clonotype: A much larger clone differs by one base, so this may be a read error. This chain connects TRBV6-1 to TRBJ2-7; the D gene is possibly TRBD1 (5 bases). Germline lookup yields CDR1 MNHNS and CDR2 SASEGT. The CDR3 totals 15 residues. Here the CDR3 reads CANSVSQGSSYEQYF. DNA for the CDR3: TGTGCCAACAGTGTTTCGCAGGGAAGCTCCTACGAGCAGTACTTC.